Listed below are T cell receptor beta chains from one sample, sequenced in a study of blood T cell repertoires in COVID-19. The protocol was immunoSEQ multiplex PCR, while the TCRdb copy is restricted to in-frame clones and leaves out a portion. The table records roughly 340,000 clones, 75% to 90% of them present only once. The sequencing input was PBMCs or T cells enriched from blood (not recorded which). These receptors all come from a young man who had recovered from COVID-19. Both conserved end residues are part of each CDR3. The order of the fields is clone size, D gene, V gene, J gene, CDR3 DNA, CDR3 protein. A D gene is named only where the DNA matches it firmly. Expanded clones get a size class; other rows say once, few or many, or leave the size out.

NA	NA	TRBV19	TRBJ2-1	TGTGCCAGTAGTATAACTCCCTCCTCCTACAATGAGCAGTTCTTC	CASSITPSSYNEQFF
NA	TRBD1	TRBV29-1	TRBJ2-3	TGCAGCGTTGAAGGACAGGGGCGAGCAGATACGCAGTATTTT	CSVEGQGRADTQYF
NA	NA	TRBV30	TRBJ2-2	TGTGCCTGGACACGGCTAGCGACCGGGGAGCTGTTTTTT	CAWTRLATGELFF
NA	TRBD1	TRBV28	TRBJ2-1	TGTGCCAGCAGTTTAGGAAGGGGGCTCTACAATGAGCAGTTCTTC	CASSLGRGLYNEQFF
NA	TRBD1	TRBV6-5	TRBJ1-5	TGTGCCAGCAGACCCGCCGGGACAGGGCAGAAGCCCCAGCATTTT	CASRPAGTGQKPQHF
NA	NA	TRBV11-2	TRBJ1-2	TGTGCCAGCAGCTTAGGGACAAACTATGGCTACACCTTC	CASSLGTNYGYTF
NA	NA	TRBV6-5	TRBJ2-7	TGTGCCAGCAGTTACTCTACTAACTACGAGCAGTACTTC	CASSYSTNYEQYF
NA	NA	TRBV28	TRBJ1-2	TGTGCCAGCAGAGAGGACAACCGCCATGGCTACACCTTC	CASREDNRHGYTF
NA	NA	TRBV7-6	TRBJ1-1	TGTGCCAGCAGCTTAGTGGAGGGTAGGGCTGCGGAAGCTTTCTTT	CASSLVEGRAAEAFF
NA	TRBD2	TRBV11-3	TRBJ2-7	TGTGCCAGCAGCCCGGGACTAACGAGAGAGCAGTACTTC	CASSPGLTREQYF
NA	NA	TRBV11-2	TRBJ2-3	TGTGCCAGCAGCTTCTTCGGGGATAGCACAGATACGCAGTATTTT	CASSFFGDSTDTQYF
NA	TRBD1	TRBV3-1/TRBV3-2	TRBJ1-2	TGTGCCAGCAGCCAAACGACAGGGTTTAACTATGGCTACACCTTC	CASSQTTGFNYGYTF
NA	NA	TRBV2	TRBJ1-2	TGTGCCAGCAGTGTACAGGGCCGCAACTATGGCTACACCTTC	CASSVQGRNYGYTF
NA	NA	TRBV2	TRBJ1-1	TGTGCCAGCTGTGAACAGGGAAACACTGAAGCTTTCTTT	CASCEQGNTEAFF
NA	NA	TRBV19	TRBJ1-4	TGTGCCAGTAGTTCATCGAGGAGGGAGTTTAATGAAAAACTGTTTTTT	CASSSSRREFNEKLFF
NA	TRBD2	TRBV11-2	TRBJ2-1	TGTGCCAGCAGAGGACTAGCGGGGCGCCCCAATGAGCAGTTCTTC	CASRGLAGRPNEQFF
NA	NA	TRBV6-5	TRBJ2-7	TGTGCCAGCAGCGGAACAGGGAACGAGCAGTACTTC	CASSGTGNEQYF
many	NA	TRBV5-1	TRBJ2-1	TGCGCCAGCAGCGTGGTCGGGGTCTCGAACAATGAGCAGTTCTTC	CASSVVGVSNNEQFF
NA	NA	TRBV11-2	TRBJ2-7	TGTGCCAGCAGTCCGGGTCGGATTAGTTGGGAGCAGTACTTC	CASSPGRISWEQYF
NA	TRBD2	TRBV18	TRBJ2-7	TGTGCCAGCTCCCAACTAGCGGGACCACTCCGGGAGCAGTACTTC	CASSQLAGPLREQYF
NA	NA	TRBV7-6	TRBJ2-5	TGTGCCAGCAGCAAAGCCCTAGAGACCCAGTACTTC	CASSKALETQYF
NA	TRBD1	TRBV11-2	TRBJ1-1	TGTGCCAGCAGCAGGGGGGACAGGGGGCAGACTGAAGCTTTCTTT	CASSRGDRGQTEAFF